A single sample is the source of the 19 T cell receptor beta chains below, sequenced in a study of glioma-infiltrating T cells. Amplification of TCR alpha and beta CDR3 regions from RNA used iRepertoire nested multiplex PCR. TCRdb ran MiXCR on the multiplex PCR reads and lists one entry per CDR3 protein. The sample has approximately 45,000 distinct CDR3 sequences, 20% to 25% seen once. Sequenced: glioma tissue, nonneoplastic brain tissue, or PBMCs (not recorded which). Receptors were obtained from a human donor with low-grade glioma or glioblastoma, undergoing nonglioma brain surgery, or in good health (not recorded which).

A note on this clonotype: The DNA is omitted, as the CDR3 cannot be located on it reliably, and the CDR3 follows TCRdb's listing. V usage is TRBV28 and J usage is TRBJ2-5. Per germline, CDR1 MDHEN and CDR2 SYDVKM. The CDR3 contains 18 residues when both ends are counted. The CDR3 spells CASSLWFASGSSYNEKYF.

In this sample, this clonotype turned up once. This chain uses TRBV28 with TRBJ2-5, with a possible D match to TRBD2 (6 bases). The germline gives CDR1 MDHEN, CDR2 SYDVKM. The V and J ends lost 4 bases and 9 bases respectively, with 15 bases between them. CDR3 length equals 13 residues. CDR3 protein: CASSSGPPGAQYF. As DNA, the CDR3 is TGTGCCAGCAGTTCGGGGCCGCCGGGGGCCCAGTACTTC.

This clonotype is medium-sized in the sample. This rearrangement joins TRBV28 to TRBJ1-4; D is unclear. The V gene lost 6 bases and the J gene lost 8 bases, with 16 bases spanning the gap. The CDR3 has 14 amino acids. Germline loops: CDR1 MDHEN, CDR2 SYDVKM. The CDR3 reads CASRTTGYWEKLFF. The DNA for the CDR3 is TGTGCCAGCAGGACGACGGGATATTGGGAAAAACTGTTTTTT.

This clonotype was detected ten times or more. V usage is TRBV15 and J usage is TRBJ2-4; no reliable D call. CDR3 size: 19 residues. V was shortened by 3 bases and J by 2 bases, with 23 bases between the two germline ends. Germline V lookup: CDR1 LNHNV, CDR2 YYDKDF (reference sequence). The CDR3 is CATSSPRVDDRYTKNIQYF. In DNA form, the CDR3 reads TGTGCCACCAGCAGTCCCCGCGTGGACGATAGATACACCAAAAACATTCAGTACTTC.

There are many counts of this clonotype. V and J are TRBV27 and TRBJ1-3, with TRBD1 identical over 7 bases. Germline assignment: CDR1 MNHEY and CDR2 SMNVEV (reference sequence). J lost 0 bases, V lost 4 bases, and 3 bases had no gene match. The CDR3 has 15 residues. Here the CDR3 DNA reads TGTGCCAGCAGTTCGGACAGGAACTCTGGAAACACCATATATTTT. This encodes CASSSDRNSGNTIYF.

This clonotype was counted ten times or more. The CDR3 reads CAISPDSSNQPQHF. The CDR3 coding sequence is TGTGCCATCAGCCCAGACAGTAGCAATCAGCCCCAGCATTTT. This chain uses TRBV10-3 with TRBJ1-5; D might be TRBD1 (5 bases). CDR1 ENHRY and CDR2 SYGVKD come from the germline V gene. This CDR3 spans 14 amino acids. Trimming pared 6 bases from V and 0 bases from J, leaving 9 bases between.

This clonotype was picked up many times. The chain joins TRBV3-1 to TRBJ1-2; D is uncertain. Germline loops: CDR1 LGHDT, CDR2 YNNKEL (reference sequence). V was cut by 5 bases and J by 4 bases, with 14 bases left in between. This CDR3 comprises 14 residues. As DNA, the CDR3 is TGTGCCAGCAGCAGCCGGCGGGAAGGCTATGGCTACACCTTC. This gives the protein CASSSRREGYGYTF.

This clonotype was counted at least ten times. J is TRBJ2-3 and V is TRBV4-1; no clear D gene. The germline V gene has CDR1 MGHRA and CDR2 YSYEKL. Between the trimmed V and J ends, which lost 2 bases and 1 base, there was a span of 19 bases. This CDR3 has 18 residues. CDR3 protein: CASSQLPLGLTGTDTQYF. The CDR3 DNA reads TGCGCCAGCAGCCAACTCCCCCTGGGCCTTACCGGCACAGATACGCAGTATTTT.

This clonotype was detected many times. The chain has TRBV20-1 and TRBJ2-1, with 10 bases lining up with TRBD2. This CDR3 comprises 13 residues. Germline CDR1 is DFQATT and CDR2 is SNEGSKA (reference sequence). The V and J ends lost 4 bases and 8 bases, in that order; junction bases with no gene match: 5. CDR3 sequence (DNA): TGCAGTGCTACTAGCGGGGGTGTGTATGAGCAGTTCTTC. This translates into CSATSGGVYEQFF.

This clonotype was found many times. The chain joins TRBV6-1 to TRBJ2-1; possibly TRBD2 for D (6 bases). The CDR3 has 15 amino acids. Germline V gene lookup returns CDR1 MNHNS and CDR2 SASEGT. V was pared by 5 bases and J by 8 bases, with 19 bases between. CDR3 amino acids: CASSSSLRGKDEQFF. In nucleotides, the CDR3 is TGTGCCAGCAGTTCGAGTTTACGGGGGAAGGATGAGCAGTTCTTC.

This clonotype was observed many times. J is TRBJ2-3 and V is TRBV4-1, with 7 bases that match TRBD2. CDR1 and CDR2 from the germline V gene are MGHRA and YSYEKL. This CDR3 comprises 15 residues. The ends lost 5 bases at V and 3 bases at J; junction bases unmatched: 8. DNA for the CDR3: TGCGCCAGCAGCTTCCGCGGGACTACTACAGATACGCAGTATTTT. It specifies CASSFRGTTTDTQYF.

Regarding this clonotype: With a much larger clone just one base away, this may be a read error. This chain joins TRBV6-4 and TRBJ1-6; no clear D gene. The CDR3 runs to 13 residues. CDR1 is MRHNA and CDR2 is SNTAGT in the germline V gene. The CDR3 loop is CAISEFTASPLHF. The DNA of the CDR3 is TGTGCCATCAGTGAATTTACAGCTTCACCCCTCCACTTT.

This clonotype was detected once. V usage is TRBV5-6 and J usage is TRBJ2-1; TRBD2 is a possible D gene (5 bases). The CDR3 has 15 residues. V shed 4 bases and J shed 1 base, with 12 bases lying between them. Germline V gene lookup returns CDR1 SGHDT and CDR2 YYEEEE. For the CDR3, the DNA is TGTGCCAGCAGCGGCGGCGGACTTTCCTACAATGAGCAGTTCTTC. Translating it yields CASSGGGLSYNEQFF.

This clonotype was recorded only once. As the CDR3 is not closed by the conserved phenylalanine or tryptophan, this likely results from a read error. J is TRBJ1-5 and V is TRBV2, with 9 bases aligning to TRBD1. Trimming cost V 7 bases and J 4 bases; bases outside gene matches: 11. Germline V gene data show CDR1 as SNHLY and CDR2 as FYNNEI. CDR3 length equals 16 residues. CDR3 in amino acids: CASKETGTGRNQPQHS. CDR3 nucleotides: TGTGCCAGCAAAGAGACCGGGACAGGGAGGAATCAGCCCCAGCATTCT.

This clonotype occurred once. A much larger clone differs by one base, so this may be a read error. The chain links TRBV28 to TRBJ1-3; a possible D gene is TRBD1 (6 bases). The CDR3 has 16 amino acids. Looked up from germline, CDR1 is MDHEN and CDR2 is SYDVKM. The CDR3 loop reads CAGSLSGVRSGNTIYF. The CDR3 region has the DNA TGTGCCGGCAGTTTATCAGGGGTCCGCTCTGGAAACACCATATATTTT.

As to this clonotype: One junction end disagrees with the germline gene, perhaps due to a read error. The V gene is TRBV6-1, the J gene TRBJ1-5, with D perhaps matching TRBD1 (5 bases). Germline V gene data show CDR1 as MNHNS and CDR2 as SASEGT. This CDR3 is built from 15 residues. CDR3 nucleotides: TGTGCCAGCGGTGATGGGGCCGATTATAGCAGGCGCCAGCATTTT. As protein: CASGDGADYSRRQHF.

Of note for this clonotype: A read error may be the cause here, since a much bigger clone is one base away. The rearrangement links TRBV7-9 to TRBJ1-1; D unresolved. Germline V CDR1 and CDR2: SEHNR, FQNEAQ (reference sequence). The CDR3 is 14 residues long. CDR3 DNA: TGTGCCAGCAGCCCCGGGTCCTCGAACACTAAAGCTTTCTTT. It specifies CASSPGSSNTKAFF.

This clonotype was seen repeatedly, ten times or more. The CDR3 region is CASSIQDYGYTF. The CDR3 region has the DNA TGTGCCAGTAGTATACAGGATTATGGCTACACCTTC. The chain carries TRBV19 and TRBJ1-2, with D unclear. The V gene lost 2 bases and the J gene lost 5 bases, with 6 bases spanning the gap. Germline CDR1 reads LNHDA; CDR2 reads SQIVND (reference sequence). The CDR3 is made up of 12 amino acids.

The chain links TRBV6-2 or TRBV6-3 to TRBJ2-5; D possibly matches TRBD1 or TRBD2 (5 bases each). There are 16 residues in the CDR3. Germline values: CDR1 MNHEY, CDR2 SVGEGT. V was cut by 11 bases and J by 7 bases, with 29 bases left in between. The CDR3 loop is CAPGFSLVGERATQYF. As DNA, the CDR3 is TGTGCCCCCGGCTTCTCCTTGGTGGGGGAGCGAGCGACCCAGTACTTC.